The clone carrying this TCR beta chain showed up just once. This CDR3 comprises 14 residues. The V gene's germline CDR1 is SNHLY and CDR2 FYNNEI. V dropped 6 bases and J dropped 9; count of bases not matched to a gene: 9. TCRdb passed the PCR reads through MiXCR, listing each CDR3 protein once. Of around 300,000 distinct CDR3 sequences listed, about a quarter were seen once; the top ten hold 0.65% to 0.75%. The sample comes from a study of molecular identifiers for immune sequencing clone quantification. The receptor was isolated from a human donor in good health. Some libraries in this study had Jurkat cell RNA spiked in. Specimen: naive CD8+ T cells from blood, with Jurkat cell RNA spiked in. Subset of the sample: FACS-sorted CD8+CD4-CCR7+CD45RA+ naive T cells. The chain links TRBV2 to TRBJ1-5; 9 nucleotides match TRBD1. CDR3 in DNA: TGTGCCAGCAGCTTAACAGGGGGCACTCCGCCCCAGCATTTT. Its translation: CASSLTGGTPPQHF.